Listed here is a single T cell receptor (beta chain). The sample is drawn from a study of OX40 agonist ivuxolimab in advanced cancers. The assay was immunoSEQ multiplex PCR, and TCRdb's table has in-frame clones only and misses some. This table holds around 84,000 clones, roughly nine tenths found once. The receptor was isolated from an adult with an advanced solid tumor such as melanoma, head and neck, liver or kidney cancer. Sequences were derived from CD4+ or CD8+ T cells sorted from blood, sampled in a trial of the OX40 agonist ivuxolimab.

The chain's CDR3 is CASSPGVAYGYTF. The CDR3 bases are TGTGCCAGCAGCCCCGGGGTCGCTTATGGCTACACCTTC. The chain links TRBV9 to TRBJ1-2; D is uncertain. Germline V CDR1 and CDR2: SGDLS, YYNGEE. V lost 4 bases and J lost 5, with 12 bases in between. This CDR3 is built from 13 residues.